This T cell receptor beta chain was recorded in a study of identifying expanded T cells in peripheral blood (dated by TCRdb to between 2018 and 2021). For context, the study as a whole: Separate aliquots of the same genomic DNA pool were sequenced to produce technical replicates, and four replicates were compared in pairs. General findings and caveats noted by the study authors: In all healthy donors, the variance in clone template counts between samples taken about 14 days apart rose significantly as total template count increased. Between technical replicates the binomial model flagged about 1.2 differentially abundant clones, whereas over about two weeks the binomial model flagged about 15 and over about 4 weeks approximately 20. The authors expected biological variance in healthy repertoires might increase further over much longer intervals such as months to years. Across all healthy-donor time intervals, the beta-binomial model significantly cut both the number of clones called differentially abundant and the false-positive rate.

TCRbeta CDR3 regions were profiled by bias-controlled multiplex PCR amplification of genomic DNA with the immunoSEQ Assay. Per the original workflow: To quantify the absolute abundance of each unique TCRbeta CDR3 region, the sequences were collapsed and filtered. Differential abundance was assessed using a binomial (Fisher-equivalent) model and a beta-binomial model in which time-dependent variance fitted from healthy donors was added. Clones with fewer than 5 combined templates were removed, and a clone was called differentially abundant if the clone's Benjamini-Hochberg FDR was below 0.01. Beta-binomial variance was modeled as a function of total template count across the two samples using the form v = (b*log(k)+a)^2. TCRdb re-hosts the immuneACCESS table, in-frame sequences only. Its copies lack some clones; in the studies checked, an unresolved V gene accounts for under half of them, and the cause for the rest is not known. V, J and clone size are those of that table, while D and trimming were read from the DNA. The table for this sample lists 120,000 or so clones; over 65% of them were counted only once. Approximately 3% of the sample goes to the ten largest clones.

No immune events, such as infections, were documented for the healthy donors during the collection period. To calibrate time-dependent variance in a beta-binomial model of T-cell clone differential abundance, blood repertoires from healthy donors were used as a training cohort. The training cohort was composed of about 10 healthy donors, 3 female and 7 male. On average the donors were approximately 40 years old, and their ages spanned roughly 29 to 64 years. Whole blood, obtained from a commercial supplier, was collected from each healthy donor at three time points spaced roughly 2 weeks apart. For immunosequencing, genomic DNA was extracted from whole blood that had not been sorted. For this clone: The antigen it recognizes is unknown. Within one base of it there is no much larger clone, and no base qualities were kept.

The TCR comes from a person between 18 and 75 years old in good health. The sequencing sample was made of blood.

The nucleotide sequence reads as follows: TGTGCCAGTAGTATTGGGTTTATTCAGGGCTACGAGCAGTACTTC. This codes for CASSIGFIQGYEQYF. This chain joins TRBV19 to TRBJ2-7; the best D guess is TRBD1, with 5 bases matching. The CDR3 sequence holds 15 residues, the cysteine and phenylalanine included. Left in the record is the CDR3 DNA by itself, 45 bases read in frame from the first base. CDR1 LNHDA and CDR2 SQIVND were looked up in the germline V gene (reference sequence). V is clipped by 3 bases and J by 3 bases, and the sequence between their germline boundaries is 15 bases long.